Reported below is one T cell receptor beta chain. The antigen remains undetermined. There are 14 residues in the CDR3. The germline CDR1 and CDR2 sequences are SGHTA and FQGTGA. With V trimmed by 1 base and J by 5 bases, 4 bases remained unmatched. PCR primers comprised 60 Vbeta and 13 Jbeta primers. In the study's own analysis: The count from a later analysis was 79 million or so unique TCR beta chains, some 10 million of them shared. Clones were sequenced by immunoSEQ multiplex PCR, and TCRdb holds only the in-frame ones, with some missing. From that table come the V and J calls and clone size; the DNA was used to work out D and trimming. Reported are roughly 150,000 clones; the ten largest clones contain around 1.5%. The data are from a study of cytomegalovirus exposure and HLA in healthy donors. Study-level results: High sensitivity and specificity were reportedly achieved when the classifier diagnosed cytomegalovirus status. Most CMV-associated TCR beta chains appeared HLA-restricted in a later analysis.

The chain links TRBV7-3 to TRBJ1-2; TRBD1 agrees at 7 bases. The clonotype was recovered from a woman in her 50s in good health and CMV-seronegative. What was sequenced was PBMCs. This CDR3 reads CASSLNQGEYGYTF. CDR3 in DNA: TGTGCCAGCAGCTTAAATCAGGGGGAGTATGGCTACACCTTC.